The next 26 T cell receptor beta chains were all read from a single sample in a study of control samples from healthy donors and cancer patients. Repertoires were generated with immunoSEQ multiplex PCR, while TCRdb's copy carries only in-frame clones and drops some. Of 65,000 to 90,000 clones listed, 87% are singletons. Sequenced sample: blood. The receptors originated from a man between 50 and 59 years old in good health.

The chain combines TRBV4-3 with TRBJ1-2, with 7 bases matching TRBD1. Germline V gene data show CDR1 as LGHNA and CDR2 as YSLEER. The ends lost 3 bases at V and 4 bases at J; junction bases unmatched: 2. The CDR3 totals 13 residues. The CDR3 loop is CASSQGQSYGYTF. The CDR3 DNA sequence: TGCGCCAGCAGCCAGGGACAGAGCTATGGCTACACCTTC.

The CDR3 DNA sequence: TGTGCCAGCAGCCCCACAATTACGGGACTCATCTACGAGCAGTACTTC. Its protein is CASSPTITGLIYEQYF. This rearrangement joins TRBV9 to TRBJ2-7, with D perhaps TRBD2 (6 bases). CDR1 and CDR2 (germline): SGDLS, YYNGEE. CDR3 length: 16 residues. Trimming cost V 4 bases and J 3 bases, with 20 bases left between them.

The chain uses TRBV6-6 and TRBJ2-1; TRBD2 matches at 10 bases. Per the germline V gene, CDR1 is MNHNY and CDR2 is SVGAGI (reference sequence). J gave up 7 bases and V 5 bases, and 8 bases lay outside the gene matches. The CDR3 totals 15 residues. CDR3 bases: TGTGCCAGCAGTGGCCAGCGGGGGGGCCTTAATGAGCAGTTCTTC. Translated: CASSGQRGGLNEQFF.

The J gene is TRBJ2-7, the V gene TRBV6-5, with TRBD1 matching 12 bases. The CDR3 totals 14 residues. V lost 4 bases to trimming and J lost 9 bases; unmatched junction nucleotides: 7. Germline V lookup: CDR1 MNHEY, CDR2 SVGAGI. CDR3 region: CASSSGTGGVRQYF. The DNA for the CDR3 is TGTGCCAGCAGTTCAGGGACAGGGGGCGTTAGGCAGTACTTC.

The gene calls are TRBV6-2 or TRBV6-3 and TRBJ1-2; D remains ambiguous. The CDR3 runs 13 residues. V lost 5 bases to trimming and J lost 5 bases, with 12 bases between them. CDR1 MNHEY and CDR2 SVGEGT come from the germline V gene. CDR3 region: CASSPRTGYGYTF. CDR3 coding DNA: TGTGCCAGCAGTCCAAGGACGGGTTATGGCTACACCTTC.

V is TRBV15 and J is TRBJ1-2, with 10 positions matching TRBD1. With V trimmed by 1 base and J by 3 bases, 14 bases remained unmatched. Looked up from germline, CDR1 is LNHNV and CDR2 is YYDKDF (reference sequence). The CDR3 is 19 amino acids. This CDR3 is CATSRVLGQGLGEDYGYTF. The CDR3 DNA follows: TGTGCCACCAGCAGAGTTCTGGGACAGGGGCTCGGAGAGGACTATGGCTACACCTTC.

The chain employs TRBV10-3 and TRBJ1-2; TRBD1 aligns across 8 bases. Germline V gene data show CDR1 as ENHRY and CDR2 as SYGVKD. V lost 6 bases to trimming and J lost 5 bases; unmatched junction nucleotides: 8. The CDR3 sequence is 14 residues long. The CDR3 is CAIRETGEAYGYTF. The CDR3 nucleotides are TGTGCCATCAGGGAGACAGGGGAGGCGTATGGCTACACCTTC.

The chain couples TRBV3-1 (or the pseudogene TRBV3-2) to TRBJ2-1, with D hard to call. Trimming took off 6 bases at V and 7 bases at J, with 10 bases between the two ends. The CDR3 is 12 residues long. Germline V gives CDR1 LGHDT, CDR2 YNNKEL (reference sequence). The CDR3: CASRTSSNEQFF. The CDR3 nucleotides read TGTGCCAGCAGGACCTCCTCGAATGAGCAGTTCTTC.

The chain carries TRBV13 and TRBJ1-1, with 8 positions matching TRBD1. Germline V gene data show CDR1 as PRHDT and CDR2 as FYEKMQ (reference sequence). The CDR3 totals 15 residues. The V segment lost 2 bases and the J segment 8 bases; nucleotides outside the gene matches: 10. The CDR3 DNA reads TGTGCCAGCAGCTTAAGGACAGGGAGGGATCTAGAAGCTTTCTTT. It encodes CASSLRTGRDLEAFF. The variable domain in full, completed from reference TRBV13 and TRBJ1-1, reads AAGVIQSPRHLIKEKRETATLKCYPIPRHDTVYWYQQGPGQDPQFLISFYEKMQSDKGSIPDRFSAQQFSDYHSELNMSSLELGDSALYFCASSLRTGRDLEAFFGQGTRLTVV.

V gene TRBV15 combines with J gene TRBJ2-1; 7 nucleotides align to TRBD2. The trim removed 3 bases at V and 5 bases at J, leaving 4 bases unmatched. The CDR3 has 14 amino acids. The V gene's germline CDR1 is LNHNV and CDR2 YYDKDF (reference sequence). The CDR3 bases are TGTGCCACCAGCAGTGACCTAGCGGACAATGAGCAGTTCTTC. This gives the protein CATSSDLADNEQFF.

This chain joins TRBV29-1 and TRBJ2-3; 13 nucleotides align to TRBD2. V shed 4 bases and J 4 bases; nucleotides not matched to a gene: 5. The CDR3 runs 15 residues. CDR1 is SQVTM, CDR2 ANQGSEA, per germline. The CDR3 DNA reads TGCAGCGTTGCGGGGACTAGCGGGGCACCAGATACGCAGTATTTT. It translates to CSVAGTSGAPDTQYF.

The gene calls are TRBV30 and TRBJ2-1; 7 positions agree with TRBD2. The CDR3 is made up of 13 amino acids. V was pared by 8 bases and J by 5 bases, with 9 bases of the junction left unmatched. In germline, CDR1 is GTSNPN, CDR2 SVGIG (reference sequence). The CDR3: CAADPGRNNEQFF. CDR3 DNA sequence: TGTGCCGCCGATCCCGGGAGGAACAATGAGCAGTTCTTC.

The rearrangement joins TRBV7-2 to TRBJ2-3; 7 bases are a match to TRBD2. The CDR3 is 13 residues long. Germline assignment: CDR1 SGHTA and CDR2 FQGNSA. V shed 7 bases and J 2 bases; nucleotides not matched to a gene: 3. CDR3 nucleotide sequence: TGTGCCAGCACCAGGGACTACACAGATACGCAGTATTTT. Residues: CASTRDYTDTQYF. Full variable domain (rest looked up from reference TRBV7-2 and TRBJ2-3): GAGVSQSPSNKVTEKGKDVELRCDPISGHTALYWYRQSLGQGLEFLIYFQGNSAPDKSGLPSDRFSAERTGGSVSTLTIQRTQQEDSAVYLCASTRDYTDTQYFGPGTRLTVL.

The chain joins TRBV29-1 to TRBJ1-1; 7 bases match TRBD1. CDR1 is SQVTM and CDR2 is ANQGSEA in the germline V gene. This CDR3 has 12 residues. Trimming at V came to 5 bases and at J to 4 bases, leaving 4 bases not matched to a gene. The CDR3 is CSVYAGGTEAFF. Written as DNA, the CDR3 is TGCAGCGTTTACGCAGGGGGCACTGAAGCTTTCTTT.

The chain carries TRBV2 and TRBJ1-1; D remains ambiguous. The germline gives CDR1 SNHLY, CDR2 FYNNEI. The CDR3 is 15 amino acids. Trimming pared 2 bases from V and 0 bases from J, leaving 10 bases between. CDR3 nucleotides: TGTGCCAGCAGTGAAATCGTTTATTTGAACACTGAAGCTTTCTTT. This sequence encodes CASSEIVYLNTEAFF.

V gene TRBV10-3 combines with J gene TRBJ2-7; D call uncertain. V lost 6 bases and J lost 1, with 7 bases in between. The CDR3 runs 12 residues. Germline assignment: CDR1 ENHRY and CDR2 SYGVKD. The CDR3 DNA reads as TGTGCCATCAGCTCAGGATCCTACGAGCAGTACGTC. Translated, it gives CAISSGSYEQYV.

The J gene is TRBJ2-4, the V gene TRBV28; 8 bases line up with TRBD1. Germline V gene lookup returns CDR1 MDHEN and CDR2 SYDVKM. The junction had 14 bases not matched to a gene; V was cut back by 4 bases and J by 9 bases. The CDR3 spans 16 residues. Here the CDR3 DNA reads TGTGCCAGCAGTTCCCGGGCCGGACAGGGTTATGTCATTCAGTACTTC. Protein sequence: CASSSRAGQGYVIQYF.

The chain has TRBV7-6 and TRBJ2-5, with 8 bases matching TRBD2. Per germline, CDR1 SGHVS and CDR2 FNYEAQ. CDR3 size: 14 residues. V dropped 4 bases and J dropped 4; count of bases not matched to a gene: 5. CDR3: CASSSLAGIETQYF. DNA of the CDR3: TGTGCCAGCAGCTCGCTAGCGGGTATAGAGACCCAGTACTTC.

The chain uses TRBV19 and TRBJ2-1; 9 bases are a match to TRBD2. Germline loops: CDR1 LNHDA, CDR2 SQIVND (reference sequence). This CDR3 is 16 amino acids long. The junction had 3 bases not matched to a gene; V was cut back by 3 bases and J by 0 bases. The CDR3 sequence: CASSIFSGSSYNEQFF. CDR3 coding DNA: TGTGCCAGTAGTATCTTTAGCGGGAGCTCCTACAATGAGCAGTTCTTC.

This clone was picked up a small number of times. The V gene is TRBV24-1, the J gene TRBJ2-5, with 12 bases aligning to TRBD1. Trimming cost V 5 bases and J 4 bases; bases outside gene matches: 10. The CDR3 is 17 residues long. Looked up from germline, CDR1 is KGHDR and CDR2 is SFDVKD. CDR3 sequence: CATSALSGQGARETQYF. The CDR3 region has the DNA TGTGCCACCAGTGCCCTCTCGGGACAGGGGGCGCGAGAGACCCAGTACTTC.

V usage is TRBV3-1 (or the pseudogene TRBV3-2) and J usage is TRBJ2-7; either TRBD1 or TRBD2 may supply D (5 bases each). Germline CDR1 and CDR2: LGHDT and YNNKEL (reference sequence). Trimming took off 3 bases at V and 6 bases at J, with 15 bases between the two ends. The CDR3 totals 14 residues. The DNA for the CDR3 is TGTGCCAGCAGCCAGGACGGGGCATCCCTCGAGCAGTACGTC. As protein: CASSQDGASLEQYV.

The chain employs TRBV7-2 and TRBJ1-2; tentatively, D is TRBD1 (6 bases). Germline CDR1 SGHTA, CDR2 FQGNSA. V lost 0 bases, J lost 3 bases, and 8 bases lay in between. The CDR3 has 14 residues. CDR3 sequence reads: CASSLARGDYGYTF. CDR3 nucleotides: TGTGCCAGCAGCTTAGCCAGGGGAGACTATGGCTACACCTTC.

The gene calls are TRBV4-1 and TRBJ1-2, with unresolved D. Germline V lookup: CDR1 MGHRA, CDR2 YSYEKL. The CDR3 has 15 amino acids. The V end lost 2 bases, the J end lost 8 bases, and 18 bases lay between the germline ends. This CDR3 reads CASSQTDRPLGGYTF. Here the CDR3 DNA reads TGCGCCAGCAGCCAAACGGACCGGCCCCTGGGGGGCTACACCTTC.

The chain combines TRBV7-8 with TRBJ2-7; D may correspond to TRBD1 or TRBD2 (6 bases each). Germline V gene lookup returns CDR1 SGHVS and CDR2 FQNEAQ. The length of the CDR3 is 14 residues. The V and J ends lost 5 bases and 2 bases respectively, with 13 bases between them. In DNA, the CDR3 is TGTGCCAGCAGCGCAAGGGGGGAAACCTACGAGCAGTACTTC. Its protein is CASSARGETYEQYF.

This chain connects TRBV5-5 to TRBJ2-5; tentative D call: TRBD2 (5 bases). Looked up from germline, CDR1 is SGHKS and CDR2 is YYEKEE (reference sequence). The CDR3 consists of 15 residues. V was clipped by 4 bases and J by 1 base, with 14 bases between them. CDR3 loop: CASSDMRRAQETQYF. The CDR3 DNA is TGTGCCAGCAGCGACATGCGGCGGGCCCAAGAGACCCAGTACTTC.

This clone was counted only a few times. The CDR3 reads CASSLGLDGGYEQYF. CDR3 DNA: TGCGCCAGCAGCTTGGGTTTGGACGGGGGTTACGAGCAGTACTTC. V gene TRBV5-1 combines with J gene TRBJ2-7, with D perhaps TRBD2 (6 bases). V was cut by 0 bases and J by 4 bases, with 14 bases left in between. This CDR3 spans 15 amino acids. Germline CDR1 is SGHRS and CDR2 is YFSETQ.